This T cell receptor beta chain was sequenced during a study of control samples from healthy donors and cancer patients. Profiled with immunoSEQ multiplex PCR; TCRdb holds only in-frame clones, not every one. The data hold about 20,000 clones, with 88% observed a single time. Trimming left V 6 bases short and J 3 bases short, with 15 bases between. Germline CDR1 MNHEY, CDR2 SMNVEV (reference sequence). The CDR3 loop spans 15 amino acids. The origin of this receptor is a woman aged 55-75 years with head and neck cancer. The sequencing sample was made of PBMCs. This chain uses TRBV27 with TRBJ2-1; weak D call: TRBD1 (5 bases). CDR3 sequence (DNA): TGTGCCAGCAGACTTCGACAGCCAGTCTACAATGAGCAGTTCTTC. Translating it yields CASRLRQPVYNEQFF.